This T cell receptor beta chain was observed in a study of cytomegalovirus exposure and HLA in healthy donors. Primers for the PCR totalled 60 Vbeta and 13 Jbeta. Here immunoSEQ multiplex PCR was the method, and the copy in TCRdb shows in-frame clones only, minus some. The table records some 98,000 clones, 81% of them present only once. The CDR3 consists of 15 residues. Germline V gives CDR1 SGHTA, CDR2 FQGTGA. The V segment lost 2 bases and the J segment 2 bases; nucleotides outside the gene matches: 4. All the people who gave samples were healthy bone marrow donors. The clonotype originates from a human donor in good health. The chain has TRBV7-3 and TRBJ2-5, with 8 nucleotides matching TRBD2. Sequencing was performed on PBMCs. Written as DNA, the CDR3 is TGTGCCAGCAGCTTAGTCGGGGGGGAGCAAGAGACCCAGTACTTC. Amino acids: CASSLVGGEQETQYF.